This T cell receptor beta chain was sequenced for a study of a mutant IDH1 vaccine in newly diagnosed glioma. As for the study in general: Every participant had undergone radiotherapy, temozolomide, or both before, and most underwent both.

Described time point: baseline, week 1 (first vaccination visit). Specified treatment: pre-vaccination baseline after standard-of-care therapy. Measured with immunoSEQ multiplex PCR; TCRdb has only the in-frame clones, and not every one. This sample yields around 18,000 clones, of which about 95% are seen a single time; 3.6% belongs to the top ten. Trimming removed 6 bases at V and 5 bases at J, with 17 bases between. In germline, CDR1 is SNHLY, CDR2 FYNNEI. This CDR3 contains 15 residues. This rearrangement joins TRBV2 to TRBJ1-5, with D perhaps TRBD1 (6 bases). The sequenced sample was peripheral blood mononuclear cells (PBMCs), obtained from a glioma patient treated with radiotherapy, temozolomide or both. The receptor's source is a woman between 18 and 29 years old with glioma. Some clones in this sample may be carry-over from other donors' samples. In DNA, the CDR3 is TGTGCCAGCAGCCCTCCAGGACAGACGTATCAGCCCCAGCATTTT. This sequence encodes CASSPPGQTYQPQHF.